The clone carrying this T cell receptor (beta chain) was detected ten times or more. Its cognate antigen is unknown. The sample comes from a study of regulatory T cells in long-lasting Graves disease. General observations from the study: Persistent Graves' patients had lower TCR diversity than newly diagnosed ones.

Time point described: newly diagnosed GD, antithyroid drugs for less than 3 months. RNA extracted from PBMCs served as the sequencing template. The TCR beta library used iRepertoire HTBI primers with Arm-PCR amplification of CDR3. TCRdb re-called the multiplex PCR reads with MiXCR, one entry per CDR3 protein. The sample shows around 420,000 distinct CDR3 sequences, about 15% of them seen only once. Trimming took off 6 bases at V and 4 bases at J, with 11 bases between the two ends. The CDR3 extends over 13 amino acids. In addition, the sample was reused for a study of T cells in Graves' hyperthyroidism and ophthalmopathy.

The rearrangement joins TRBV12-3 or TRBV12-4 to TRBJ2-3; D possibly corresponds to TRBD1 (6 bases). The sequence derives from a woman aged 40-49 years with Graves disease. Sequencing was performed on peripheral blood mononuclear cells (PBMCs), taken at new diagnosis, from a patient treated with antithyroid drugs. The CDR3 protein is CASSKRQADTQYF. The CDR3 region has the DNA TGTGCCAGCAGCAAAAGACAGGCAGATACGCAGTATTTT.